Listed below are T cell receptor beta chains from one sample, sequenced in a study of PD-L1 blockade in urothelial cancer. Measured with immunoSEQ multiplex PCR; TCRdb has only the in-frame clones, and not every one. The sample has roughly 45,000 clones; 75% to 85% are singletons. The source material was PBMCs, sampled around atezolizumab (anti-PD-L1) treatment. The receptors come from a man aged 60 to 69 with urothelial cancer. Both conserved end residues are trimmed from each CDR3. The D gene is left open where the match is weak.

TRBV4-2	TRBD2	ASSHGGTSGATDTQY
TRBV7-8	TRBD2	ASSLASGGISGEQF
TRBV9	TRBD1	ASSVATVIDRGYGYT
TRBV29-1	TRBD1	SVARGQGKGYT
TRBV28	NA	ASSRAEPEAF
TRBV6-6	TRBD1	ASSGPGTGTNYGYT
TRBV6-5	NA	ASSSSAGFWDGYT
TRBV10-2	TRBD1	ASSEGQGTKTQY
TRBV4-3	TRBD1	ASSPQGALAEAF
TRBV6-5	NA	ASTQGSGNTIY
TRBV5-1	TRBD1	ASEQGATNTEAF
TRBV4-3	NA	ASSQDTRGEQF
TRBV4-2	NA	ASSQDHTNTEAF
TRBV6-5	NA	ASSYQAGIYGYT
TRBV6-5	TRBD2	ATALGTSGSYEQY
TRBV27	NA	ASSLYSPGEQY
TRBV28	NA	ASSLQLEGYT
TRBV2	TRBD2	ASSLTSGGTDTQY
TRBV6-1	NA	ASSRAKGDEQY
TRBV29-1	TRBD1	SAGTGGSTEAF
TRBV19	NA	ASSDPGLINQPQH
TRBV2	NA	ASSARGRWQF
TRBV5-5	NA	ASSLYEGVYGYT
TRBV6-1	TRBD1	ASSVDRGRGKLF
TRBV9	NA	ASSVGHAINTEAF
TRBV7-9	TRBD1	ASSQDRSPYEQY
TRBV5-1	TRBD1	ASSLYEFGQGYEQY
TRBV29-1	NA	SGRTGGTIY
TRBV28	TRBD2	ASSLRPGLAGGRLSYEQY
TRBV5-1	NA	ASSLYYGGTTSGANVLT
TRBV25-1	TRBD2	ASSPTSLVGELF
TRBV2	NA	ASSSPSRLMGFEAF
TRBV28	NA	ASSLSLPGRNEQY
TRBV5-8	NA	ASTMGRGNEKLF
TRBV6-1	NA	ASSEAGDSNQPQH
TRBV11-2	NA	ASSLKANQPQH
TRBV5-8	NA	ASSLPQGIGYT
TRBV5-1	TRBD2	ASSGLAGGTQETQY
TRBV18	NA	ASSPRGSLGTDTQY
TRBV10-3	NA	ATKSGAGEETQY
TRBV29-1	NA	SVEREFFADTQY
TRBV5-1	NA	ASRGPQGNTEAF
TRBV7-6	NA	ASSDSGTDTQY
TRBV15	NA	ATSRVRGRNTEAF
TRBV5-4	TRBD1	ASSRGQGPDEQY
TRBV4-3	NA	ASSQDRGRIYEQY
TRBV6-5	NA	ASSSGQWGTEAF
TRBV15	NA	ATSEAGYYNEQF
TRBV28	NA	ASSVDSPYEQY
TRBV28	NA	ASTPLGDISYEQY
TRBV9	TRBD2	ASSNPLWTSGNHTDTQY